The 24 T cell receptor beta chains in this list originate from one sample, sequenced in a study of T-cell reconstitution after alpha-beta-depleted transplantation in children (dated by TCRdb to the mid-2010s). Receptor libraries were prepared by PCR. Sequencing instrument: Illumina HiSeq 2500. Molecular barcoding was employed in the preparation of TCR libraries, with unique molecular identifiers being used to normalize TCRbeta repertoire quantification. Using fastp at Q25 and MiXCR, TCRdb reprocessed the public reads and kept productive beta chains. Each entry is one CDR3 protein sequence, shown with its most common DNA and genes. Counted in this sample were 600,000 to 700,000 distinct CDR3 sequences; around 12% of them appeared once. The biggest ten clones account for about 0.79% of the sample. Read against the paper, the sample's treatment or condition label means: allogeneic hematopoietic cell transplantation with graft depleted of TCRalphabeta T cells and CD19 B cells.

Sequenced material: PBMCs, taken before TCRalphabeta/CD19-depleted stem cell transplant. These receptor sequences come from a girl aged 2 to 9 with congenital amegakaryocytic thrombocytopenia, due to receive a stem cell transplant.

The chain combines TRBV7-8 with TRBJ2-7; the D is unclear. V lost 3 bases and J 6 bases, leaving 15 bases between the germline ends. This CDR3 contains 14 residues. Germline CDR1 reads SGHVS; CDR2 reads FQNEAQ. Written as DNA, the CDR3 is TGTGCCAGCAGCTTCCAACCTAGTGTGCGCGAGCAGTACTTC. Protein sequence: CASSFQPSVREQYF.

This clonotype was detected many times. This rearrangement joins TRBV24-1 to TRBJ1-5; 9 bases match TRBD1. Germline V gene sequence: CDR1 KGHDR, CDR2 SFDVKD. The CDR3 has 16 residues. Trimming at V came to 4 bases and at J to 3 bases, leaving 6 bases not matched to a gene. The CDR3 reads CATSEPGTGTNQPQHF. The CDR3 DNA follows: TGTGCCACCAGTGAACCCGGGACAGGGACCAATCAGCCCCAGCATTTT.

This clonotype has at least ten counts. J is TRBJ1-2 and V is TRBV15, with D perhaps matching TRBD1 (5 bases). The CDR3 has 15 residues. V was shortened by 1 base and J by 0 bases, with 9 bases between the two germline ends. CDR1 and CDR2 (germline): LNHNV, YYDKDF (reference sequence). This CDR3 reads CATSRASGSNYGYTF. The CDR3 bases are TGTGCCACCAGCAGAGCCTCAGGGTCTAACTATGGCTACACCTTC.

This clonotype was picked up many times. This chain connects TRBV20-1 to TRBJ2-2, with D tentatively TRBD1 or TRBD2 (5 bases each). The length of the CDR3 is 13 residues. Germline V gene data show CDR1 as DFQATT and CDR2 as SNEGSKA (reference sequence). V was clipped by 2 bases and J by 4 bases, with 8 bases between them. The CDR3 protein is CSARIGGTGELFF. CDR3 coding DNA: TGCAGTGCTAGAATTGGGGGCACCGGGGAGCTGTTTTTT.

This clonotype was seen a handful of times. This CDR3 reads CSAISVGEQYF. The CDR3 DNA reads TGCAGTGCTATTAGTGTGGGTGAGCAGTACTTC. The V and J genes are TRBV20-1 and TRBJ2-7; D is undetermined. CDR3 length: 11 amino acids. Trimming left V 4 bases short and J 7 bases short, with 11 bases between. Germline loops: CDR1 DFQATT, CDR2 SNEGSKA (reference sequence).

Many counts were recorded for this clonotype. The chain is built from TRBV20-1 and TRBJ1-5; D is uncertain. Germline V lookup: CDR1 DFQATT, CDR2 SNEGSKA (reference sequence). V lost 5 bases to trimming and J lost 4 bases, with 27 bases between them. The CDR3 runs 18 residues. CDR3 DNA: TGCAGTGCTGGGTACAGAAACGGAAGATTCAGAGCGAATCAGCCCCAGCATTTT. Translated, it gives CSAGYRNGRFRANQPQHF.

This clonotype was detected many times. The CDR3 DNA reads TGCAGTGCCACCAGGGGGAACTCTGGAAACACCATATATTTT. Translation gives CSATRGNSGNTIYF. The gene calls are TRBV20-1 and TRBJ1-3; 7 bases map to TRBD1. With V trimmed by 6 bases and J by 0 bases, 5 bases remained unmatched. Germline CDR1 and CDR2: DFQATT and SNEGSKA (reference sequence). CDR3 size: 14 residues.

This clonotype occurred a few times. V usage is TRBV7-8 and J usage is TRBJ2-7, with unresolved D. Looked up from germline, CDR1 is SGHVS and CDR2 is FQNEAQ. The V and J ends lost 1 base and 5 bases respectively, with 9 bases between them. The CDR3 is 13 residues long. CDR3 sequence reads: CASSLGRWNEQYF. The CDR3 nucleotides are TGTGCCAGCAGCTTAGGCCGGTGGAACGAGCAGTACTTC.

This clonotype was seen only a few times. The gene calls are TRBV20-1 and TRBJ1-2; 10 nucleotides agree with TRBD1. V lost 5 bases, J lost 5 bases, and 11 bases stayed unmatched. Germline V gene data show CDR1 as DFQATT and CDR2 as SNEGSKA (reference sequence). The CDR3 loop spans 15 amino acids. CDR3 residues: CSALTGTGVRYGYTF. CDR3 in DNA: TGCAGTGCTTTAACCGGGACAGGGGTCCGGTATGGCTACACCTTC.

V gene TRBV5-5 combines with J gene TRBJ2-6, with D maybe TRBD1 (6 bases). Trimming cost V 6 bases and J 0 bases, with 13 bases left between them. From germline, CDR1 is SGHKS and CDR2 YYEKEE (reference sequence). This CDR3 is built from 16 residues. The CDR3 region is CASIRQANSGANVLTF. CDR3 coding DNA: TGTGCCAGCATCCGACAGGCTAACTCTGGGGCCAACGTCCTGACTTTC. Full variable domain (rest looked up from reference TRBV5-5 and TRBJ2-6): DAGVTQSPTHLIKTRGQQVTLRCSPISGHKSVSWYQQVLGQGPQFIFQYYEKEERGRGNFPDRFSARQFPNYSSELNVNALLLGDSALYLCASIRQANSGANVLTFGAGSRLTVL.

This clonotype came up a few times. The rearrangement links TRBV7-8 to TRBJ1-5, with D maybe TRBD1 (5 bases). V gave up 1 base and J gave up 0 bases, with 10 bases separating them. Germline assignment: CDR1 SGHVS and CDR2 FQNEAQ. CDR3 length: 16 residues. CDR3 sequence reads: CASSLEQAYSNQPQHF. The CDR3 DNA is TGTGCCAGCAGCTTAGAACAGGCCTATAGCAATCAGCCCCAGCATTTT.

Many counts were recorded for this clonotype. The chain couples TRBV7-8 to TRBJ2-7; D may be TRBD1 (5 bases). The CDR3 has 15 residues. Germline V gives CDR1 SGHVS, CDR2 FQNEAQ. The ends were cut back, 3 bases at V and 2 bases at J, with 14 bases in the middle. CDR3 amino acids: CASSLQGSQTYEQYF. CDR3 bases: TGTGCCAGCAGCTTGCAGGGATCCCAAACCTACGAGCAGTACTTC.

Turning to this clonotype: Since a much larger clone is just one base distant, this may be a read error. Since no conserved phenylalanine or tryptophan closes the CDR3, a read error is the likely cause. The CDR3 DNA sequence: TGTGCTAGTGGTTTGGTAGCCGGGACTAGCGGGATCAATGAGCAGTTCTCC. Translation gives CASGLVAGTSGINEQFS. This chain connects TRBV12-5 to TRBJ2-1; TRBD2 matches at 13 bases. Germline assignment: CDR1 LGHNT and CDR2 FRNRAP. J was trimmed by 6 bases and V by 0 bases; bases with no gene match: 5. This CDR3 is 17 amino acids long.

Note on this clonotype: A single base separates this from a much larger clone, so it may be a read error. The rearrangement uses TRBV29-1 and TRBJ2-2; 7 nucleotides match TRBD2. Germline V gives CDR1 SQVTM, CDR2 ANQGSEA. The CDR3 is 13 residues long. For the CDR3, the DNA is TGCAGCGTTAAGAGCGGGAACACCAGGGAGCTGTTTTTT. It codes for CSVKSGNTRELFF.

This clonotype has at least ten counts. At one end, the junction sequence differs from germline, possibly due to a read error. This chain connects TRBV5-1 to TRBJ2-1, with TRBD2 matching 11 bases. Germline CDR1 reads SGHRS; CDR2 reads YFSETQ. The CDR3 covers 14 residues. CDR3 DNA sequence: TGTGCCAGCAGTTTAGCGGGAGGGAACAATGAGCAGTTCTTC. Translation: CASSLAGGNNEQFF.

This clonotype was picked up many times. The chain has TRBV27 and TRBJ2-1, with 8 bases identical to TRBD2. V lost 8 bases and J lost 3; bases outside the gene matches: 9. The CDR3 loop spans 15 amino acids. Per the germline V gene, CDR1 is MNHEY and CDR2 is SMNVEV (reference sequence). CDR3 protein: CASATGGPFYNEQFF. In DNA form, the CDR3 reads TGTGCCAGCGCGACGGGAGGGCCGTTCTACAATGAGCAGTTCTTC.

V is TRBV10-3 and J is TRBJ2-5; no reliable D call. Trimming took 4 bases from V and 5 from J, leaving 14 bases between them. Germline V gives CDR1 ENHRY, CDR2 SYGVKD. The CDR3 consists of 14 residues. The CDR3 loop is CAISGEEQRETQYF. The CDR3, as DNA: TGTGCCATCAGTGGGGAAGAACAGAGGGAGACCCAGTACTTC.

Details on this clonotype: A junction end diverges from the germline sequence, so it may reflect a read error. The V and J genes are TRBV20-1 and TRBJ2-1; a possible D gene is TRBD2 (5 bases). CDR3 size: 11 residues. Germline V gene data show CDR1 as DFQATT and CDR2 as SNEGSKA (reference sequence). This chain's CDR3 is CSARVRVGAVF. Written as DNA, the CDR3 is TGCAGTGCTAGAGTGAGGGTTGGCGCGGTCTTC.

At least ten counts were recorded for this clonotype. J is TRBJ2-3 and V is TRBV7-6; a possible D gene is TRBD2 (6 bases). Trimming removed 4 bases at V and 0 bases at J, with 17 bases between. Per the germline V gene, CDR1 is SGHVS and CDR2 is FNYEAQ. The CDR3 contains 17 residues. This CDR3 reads CASSWDASETSTDTQYF. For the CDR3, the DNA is TGTGCCAGCAGCTGGGACGCTAGCGAGACAAGCACAGATACGCAGTATTTT. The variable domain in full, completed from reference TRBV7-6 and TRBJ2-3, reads GAGVSQSPRYKVTKRGQDVALRCDPISGHVSLYWYRQALGQGPEFLTYFNYEAQQDKSGLPNDRFSAERPEGSISTLTIQRTEQRDSAMYRCASSWDASETSTDTQYFGPGTRLTVL.

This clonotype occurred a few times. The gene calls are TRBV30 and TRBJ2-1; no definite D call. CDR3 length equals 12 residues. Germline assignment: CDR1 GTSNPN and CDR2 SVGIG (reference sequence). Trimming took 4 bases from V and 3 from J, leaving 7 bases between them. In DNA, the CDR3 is TGTGCCTGGACACTCAACTACAATGAGCAGTTCTTC. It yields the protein CAWTLNYNEQFF.

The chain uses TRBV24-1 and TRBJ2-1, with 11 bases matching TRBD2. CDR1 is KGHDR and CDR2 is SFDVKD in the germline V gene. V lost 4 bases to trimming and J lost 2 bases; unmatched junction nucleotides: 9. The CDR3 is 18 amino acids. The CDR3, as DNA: TGTGCCACCAGTGAACCTATAGCGGGAGGGACCCCCTACAATGAGCAGTTCTTC. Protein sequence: CATSEPIAGGTPYNEQFF.

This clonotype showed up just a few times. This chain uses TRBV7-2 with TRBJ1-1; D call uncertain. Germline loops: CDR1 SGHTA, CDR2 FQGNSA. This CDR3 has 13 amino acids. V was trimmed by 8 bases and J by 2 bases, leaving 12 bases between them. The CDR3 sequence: CASGGNRNTEAFF. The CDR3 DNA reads TGTGCCAGCGGCGGAAATCGTAACACTGAAGCTTTCTTT. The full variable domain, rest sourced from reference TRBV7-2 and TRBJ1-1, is GAGVSQSPSNKVTEKGKDVELRCDPISGHTALYWYRQSLGQGLEFLIYFQGNSAPDKSGLPSDRFSAERTGGSVSTLTIQRTQQEDSAVYLCASGGNRNTEAFFGQGTRLTVV.

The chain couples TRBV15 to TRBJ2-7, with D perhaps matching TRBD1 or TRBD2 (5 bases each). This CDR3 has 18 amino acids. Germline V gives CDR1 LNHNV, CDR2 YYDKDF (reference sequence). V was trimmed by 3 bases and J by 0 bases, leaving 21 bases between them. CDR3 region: CATSSTKAGTGFSYEQYF. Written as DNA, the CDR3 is TGTGCCACCAGCAGCACCAAAGCAGGGACGGGGTTCTCCTACGAGCAGTACTTC.

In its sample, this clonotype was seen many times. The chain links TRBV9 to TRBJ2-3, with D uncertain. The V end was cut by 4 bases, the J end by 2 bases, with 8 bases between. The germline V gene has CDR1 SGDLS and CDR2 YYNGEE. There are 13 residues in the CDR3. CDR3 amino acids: CASSTRNTDTQYF. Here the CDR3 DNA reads TGTGCCAGCAGCACCCGGAACACAGATACGCAGTATTTT.